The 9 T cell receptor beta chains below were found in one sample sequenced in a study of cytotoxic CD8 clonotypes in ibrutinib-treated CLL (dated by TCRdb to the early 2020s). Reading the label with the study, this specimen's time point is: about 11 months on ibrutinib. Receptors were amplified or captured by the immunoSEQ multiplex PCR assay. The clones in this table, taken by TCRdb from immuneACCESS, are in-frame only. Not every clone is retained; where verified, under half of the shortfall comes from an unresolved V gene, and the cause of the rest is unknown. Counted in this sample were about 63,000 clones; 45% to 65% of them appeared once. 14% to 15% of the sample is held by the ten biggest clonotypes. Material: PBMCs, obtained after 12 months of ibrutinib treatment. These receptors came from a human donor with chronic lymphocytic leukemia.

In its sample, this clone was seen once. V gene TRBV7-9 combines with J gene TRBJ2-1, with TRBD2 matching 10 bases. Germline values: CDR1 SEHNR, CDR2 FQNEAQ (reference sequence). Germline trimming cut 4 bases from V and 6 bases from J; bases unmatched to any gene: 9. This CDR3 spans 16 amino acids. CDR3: CASSSLSGGQSNEQFF. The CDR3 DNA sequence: TGTGCCAGCAGCTCACTTAGCGGGGGGCAGAGCAATGAGCAGTTCTTC.

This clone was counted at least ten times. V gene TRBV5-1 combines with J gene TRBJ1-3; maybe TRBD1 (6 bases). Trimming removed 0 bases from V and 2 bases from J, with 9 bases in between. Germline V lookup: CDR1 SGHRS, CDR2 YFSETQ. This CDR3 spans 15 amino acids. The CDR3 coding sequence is TGCGCCAGCAGCTTGGAAACAGGGACTGGAAACACCATATATTTT. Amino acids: CASSLETGTGNTIYF.

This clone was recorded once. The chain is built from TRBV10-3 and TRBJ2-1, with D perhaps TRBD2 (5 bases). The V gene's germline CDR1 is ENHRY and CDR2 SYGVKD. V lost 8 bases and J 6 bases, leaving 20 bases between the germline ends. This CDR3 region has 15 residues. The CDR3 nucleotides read TGTGCCATCTTATTCCATTGGGTAGAGGGCAATGAGCAGTTCTTC. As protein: CAILFHWVEGNEQFF.

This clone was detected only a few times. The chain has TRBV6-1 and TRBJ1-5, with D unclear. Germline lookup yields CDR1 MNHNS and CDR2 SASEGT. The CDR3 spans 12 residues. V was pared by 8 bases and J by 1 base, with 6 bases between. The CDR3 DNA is TGTGCCAGCGACCGAAGCAATCAGCCCCAGCATTTT. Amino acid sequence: CASDRSNQPQHF.

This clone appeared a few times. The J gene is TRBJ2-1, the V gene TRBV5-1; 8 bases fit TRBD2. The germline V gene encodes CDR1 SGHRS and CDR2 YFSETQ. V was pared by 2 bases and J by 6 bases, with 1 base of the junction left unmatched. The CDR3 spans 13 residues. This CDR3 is CASSLTSGNEQFF. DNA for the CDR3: TGCGCCAGCAGCTTAACTAGCGGCAATGAGCAGTTCTTC.

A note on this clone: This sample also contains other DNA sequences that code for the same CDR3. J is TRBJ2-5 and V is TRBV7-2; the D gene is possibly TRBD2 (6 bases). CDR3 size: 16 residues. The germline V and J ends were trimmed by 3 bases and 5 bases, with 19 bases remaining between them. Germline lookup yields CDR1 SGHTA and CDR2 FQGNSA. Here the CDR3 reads CASSFTSRGPQETQYF. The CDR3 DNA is TGTGCCAGCAGCTTTACCTCGCGGGGCCCCCAGGAGACCCAGTACTTC.

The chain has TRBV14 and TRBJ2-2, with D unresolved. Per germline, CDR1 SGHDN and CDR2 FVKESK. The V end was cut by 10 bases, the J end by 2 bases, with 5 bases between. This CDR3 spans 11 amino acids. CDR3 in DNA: TGTGCCACCGGAAACACCGGGGAGCTGTTTTTT. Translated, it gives CATGNTGELFF.

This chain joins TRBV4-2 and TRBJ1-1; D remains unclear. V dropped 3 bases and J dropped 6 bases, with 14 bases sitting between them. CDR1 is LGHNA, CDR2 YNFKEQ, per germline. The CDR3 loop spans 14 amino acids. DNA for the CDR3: TGTGCCAGCAGCCAGAAGGTGAACGAGGCTGAAGCTTTCTTT. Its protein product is CASSQKVNEAEAFF.

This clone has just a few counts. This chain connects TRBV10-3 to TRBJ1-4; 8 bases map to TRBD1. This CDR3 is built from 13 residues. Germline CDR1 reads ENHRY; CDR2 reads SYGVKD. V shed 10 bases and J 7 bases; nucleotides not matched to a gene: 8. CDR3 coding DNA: TGTGCCAGCCGGACAGGGAATCGTGAAAAACTGTTTTTT. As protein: CASRTGNREKLFF.